These T cell receptor beta chains were read from a single sample in a study of CD8 T cells in Susac syndrome. TCRdb fed the immunoSEQ multiplex PCR reads into MiXCR, producing one record per CDR3 protein. Found here are about 400,000 distinct CDR3 sequences, 85% to 90% of them singletons; the top ten hold approximately 0.12%. The sample comprised CD8+ T cells from PBMCs. The source is a human donor with multiple sclerosis. CDR3s include the opening cysteine and the closing phenylalanine or tryptophan. Fields, in order: J gene, D gene, V gene, clone size, CDR3 DNA, CDR3 protein. The D gene is left open where the match is weak. For some rows the clone size is stated as once, few or many, or as a class when expanded; others skip it.

j_call: TRBJ1-1; d_call: NA; v_call: TRBV7-9; clone_size: NA; cdr3_nt: TGTGCCAGCAGCTTAGTGGGGCAGGGGTACACTGAAGCTTTCTTT; cdr3_aa: CASSLVGQGYTEAFF
j_call: TRBJ2-7; d_call: NA; v_call: TRBV11-2; clone_size: NA; cdr3_nt: TGTGCCAGCAGCTTAGTGGGGGTGCTAGCCAGCGAGCAGTACTTC; cdr3_aa: CASSLVGVLASEQYF
j_call: TRBJ2-3; d_call: NA; v_call: TRBV4-1; clone_size: NA; cdr3_nt: TGCGCCAGCAGCCAAATGGCCAGGGGGGGAGATACGCAGTATTTT; cdr3_aa: CASSQMARGGDTQYF
j_call: TRBJ1-1; d_call: NA; v_call: TRBV11-2; clone_size: NA; cdr3_nt: TGTGCCAGCAGCTCCACCCATAGGGGGGTTCCTGAAGCTTTCTTT; cdr3_aa: CASSSTHRGVPEAFF
j_call: TRBJ1-1; d_call: NA; v_call: TRBV30; clone_size: NA; cdr3_nt: TGTGCCTGGAGTGTCACAGCGAACACTGAAGCTTTCTTT; cdr3_aa: CAWSVTANTEAFF
j_call: TRBJ1-1; d_call: NA; v_call: TRBV6-1; clone_size: NA; cdr3_nt: TGTGCCAGCAGTGAACGACAGGTCTACACTGAAGCTTTCTTT; cdr3_aa: CASSERQVYTEAFF
j_call: TRBJ2-4; d_call: TRBD1; v_call: TRBV11-2; clone_size: NA; cdr3_nt: TGTGCCAGCAGCCCCTGGGACAGACTAGCCAAAAACATTCAGTACTTC; cdr3_aa: CASSPWDRLAKNIQYF
j_call: TRBJ1-2; d_call: NA; v_call: TRBV6-1; clone_size: NA; cdr3_nt: TGTGCCAGCAGTGACCCTCTAGTTGGACGGCGCTCCGGCTACACCTTC; cdr3_aa: CASSDPLVGRRSGYTF
j_call: TRBJ2-3; d_call: TRBD2; v_call: TRBV7-9; clone_size: NA; cdr3_nt: TGTGCCAGCCTGGGGCGGGGGGGCACAGATACGCAGTATTTT; cdr3_aa: CASLGRGGTDTQYF
j_call: TRBJ1-1; d_call: NA; v_call: TRBV6-1; clone_size: few; cdr3_nt: TGTGCCAGCAGTGTCTGGGGGGCGGACACTGAAGCTTTCTTT; cdr3_aa: CASSVWGADTEAFF
j_call: TRBJ2-2; d_call: TRBD1; v_call: TRBV14; clone_size: NA; cdr3_nt: TGTGCCAGCAGCCAGGGACAGGGGATATACACCGGGGAGCTGTTTTTT; cdr3_aa: CASSQGQGIYTGELFF
j_call: TRBJ2-5; d_call: NA; v_call: TRBV11-2; clone_size: once; cdr3_nt: TGTGCCAGCAGCTTATGGGAAGGCCAAGAGACCCAGTACTTC; cdr3_aa: CASSLWEGQETQYF
j_call: TRBJ2-7; d_call: TRBD1; v_call: TRBV5-5; clone_size: many; cdr3_nt: TGTGCCAGCAGCCCAGGACAGGGGAGGGCCTACGAGCAGTACTTC; cdr3_aa: CASSPGQGRAYEQYF
j_call: TRBJ2-3; d_call: NA; v_call: TRBV28; clone_size: NA; cdr3_nt: TGTGCCAGCAGTTTATACGGGGGACTCACAGATACGCAGTATTTT; cdr3_aa: CASSLYGGLTDTQYF
j_call: TRBJ1-1; d_call: TRBD1; v_call: TRBV11-1; clone_size: once; cdr3_nt: TGTGCCAGCGGACAGGGTATGAACACTGAAGCTTTCTTT; cdr3_aa: CASGQGMNTEAFF
j_call: TRBJ2-5; d_call: TRBD2; v_call: TRBV2; clone_size: NA; cdr3_nt: TGTGCCAGCAGTGATCACGGGGGGGTCGCGGAGACCCAGTACTTC; cdr3_aa: CASSDHGGVAETQYF
j_call: TRBJ2-7; d_call: NA; v_call: TRBV19; clone_size: NA; cdr3_nt: TGTCTATCTCCGACAGCCTACGAGCAGTACTTC; cdr3_aa: CLSPTAYEQYF
j_call: TRBJ2-1; d_call: TRBD1; v_call: TRBV11-2; clone_size: NA; cdr3_nt: TGTGCCAGCAGCATACCACAGGGGGCCTTTAATGAGCAGTTCTTC; cdr3_aa: CASSIPQGAFNEQFF
j_call: TRBJ2-1; d_call: NA; v_call: TRBV29-1; clone_size: once; cdr3_nt: TGCAGCGCAAAGTTCAATGAGCAGTTCTTC; cdr3_aa: CSAKFNEQFF
j_call: TRBJ2-6; d_call: NA; v_call: TRBV6-1; clone_size: NA; cdr3_nt: TGTGCCAGCTCCGGGGACCTTAGCTCTGGGGCCAACGTCCTGACTTTC; cdr3_aa: CASSGDLSSGANVLTF
j_call: TRBJ2-1; d_call: NA; v_call: TRBV11-2; clone_size: NA; cdr3_nt: TGTGCCAGCAGCTTACGACACAATGAGCAGTTCTTC; cdr3_aa: CASSLRHNEQFF
j_call: TRBJ2-1; d_call: TRBD1; v_call: TRBV5-1; clone_size: NA; cdr3_nt: TGCGCCAGCAGCTTCCGGGACAGGGATGACAATGAGCAGTTCTTC; cdr3_aa: CASSFRDRDDNEQFF
j_call: TRBJ2-1; d_call: NA; v_call: TRBV4-1; clone_size: NA; cdr3_nt: TGCGCCAGCAGCCAAGGGGCCCTAGGGAGAAGCTCCTACAATGAGCAGTTCTTC; cdr3_aa: CASSQGALGRSSYNEQFF
j_call: TRBJ2-5; d_call: TRBD2; v_call: TRBV28; clone_size: NA; cdr3_nt: TGTGCCAGCAGTATAGCGGGAGGAGAAGAGACCCAGTACTTC; cdr3_aa: CASSIAGGEETQYF
j_call: TRBJ2-7; d_call: NA; v_call: TRBV15; clone_size: NA; cdr3_nt: TGTGCCACCAGTCAGGTACCGTACGAGCAGTACTTC; cdr3_aa: CATSQVPYEQYF
j_call: TRBJ2-1; d_call: NA; v_call: TRBV11-2; clone_size: few; cdr3_nt: TGTGCCAGCAGCTTAGGTGTGGCTAATGAGCAGTTCTTC; cdr3_aa: CASSLGVANEQFF
j_call: TRBJ2-7; d_call: TRBD1; v_call: TRBV27; clone_size: NA; cdr3_nt: TGTGCCAGCAGTTCCCAGGACAGGCCACGGCACGAGCAGTACTTC; cdr3_aa: CASSSQDRPRHEQYF
j_call: TRBJ1-1; d_call: NA; v_call: TRBV3-1; clone_size: NA; cdr3_nt: TGTGCCAGCAGCCGAGTCACAGGGTTGTCGGAGACTGAAGCTTTCTTT; cdr3_aa: CASSRVTGLSETEAFF
j_call: TRBJ1-5; d_call: NA; v_call: TRBV7-6; clone_size: NA; cdr3_nt: TGTGCCAGCAGCCCAGCGGCCGGGAACAATCAGCCCCAGCATTTT; cdr3_aa: CASSPAAGNNQPQHF
j_call: TRBJ2-1; d_call: TRBD2; v_call: TRBV6-6; clone_size: NA; cdr3_nt: TGTGCCAGCAGTTTCTTGAGTAGCGGGGGAGACAATGAGCAGTTCTTC; cdr3_aa: CASSFLSSGGDNEQFF
j_call: TRBJ1-5; d_call: NA; v_call: TRBV6-2/TRBV6-3; clone_size: NA; cdr3_nt: TGTGCCAGCAGACCTTTACATCCCGCTCAGGGTGGGCGTCAGCCCCAGCATTTT; cdr3_aa: CASRPLHPAQGGRQPQHF
j_call: TRBJ1-1; d_call: NA; v_call: TRBV30; clone_size: NA; cdr3_nt: TGTGCCTGGATAAAGGATTTAACCATGAACACTGAAGCTTTCTTT; cdr3_aa: CAWIKDLTMNTEAFF
j_call: TRBJ1-2; d_call: NA; v_call: TRBV6-1; clone_size: few; cdr3_nt: TGTGCCAGCAGTCCCCCCGTCGGCTATGGCTACACCTTC; cdr3_aa: CASSPPVGYGYTF
j_call: TRBJ2-7; d_call: NA; v_call: TRBV5-1; clone_size: NA; cdr3_nt: TGCGCCAGCAGCTTCCGGGAAGACCACGAGCAGTACTTC; cdr3_aa: CASSFREDHEQYF
j_call: TRBJ1-6; d_call: NA; v_call: TRBV7-9; clone_size: NA; cdr3_nt: TGTGCCAGCAGCTCTGGGACCTTCAATTCACCCCTCCACTTT; cdr3_aa: CASSSGTFNSPLHF
j_call: TRBJ1-1; d_call: NA; v_call: TRBV19; clone_size: NA; cdr3_nt: TGTGCCACCGAAGGCTGGGCAGGTAGCACTGAAGCTTTCTTT; cdr3_aa: CATEGWAGSTEAFF
j_call: TRBJ2-1; d_call: NA; v_call: TRBV10-3; clone_size: once; cdr3_nt: TGTGCCATCAGCCGAGGGTTGGATCCGCCATACAATGAGCAGTTCTTC; cdr3_aa: CAISRGLDPPYNEQFF
j_call: TRBJ1-5; d_call: NA; v_call: TRBV28; clone_size: NA; cdr3_nt: TGTGCCAGCAGCAGACGGGGGGGCAATCAGCCCCAGCATTTT; cdr3_aa: CASSRRGGNQPQHF
j_call: TRBJ2-5; d_call: NA; v_call: TRBV2; clone_size: once; cdr3_nt: TGTGCCAGCACAGGACGGGAAGGGCAAGAGACCCAGTACTTC; cdr3_aa: CASTGREGQETQYF
j_call: TRBJ2-3; d_call: NA; v_call: TRBV6-2/TRBV6-3; clone_size: few; cdr3_nt: TGTGCCAGCAGTTACTCGTCGACCCCAGATACGCAGTATTTT; cdr3_aa: CASSYSSTPDTQYF
j_call: TRBJ2-7; d_call: TRBD2; v_call: TRBV3-1; clone_size: NA; cdr3_nt: TGTGCCAGCAGCCAAGATTTAGGGGACGGCGGGAGGCTCTACGAGCAGTACTTC; cdr3_aa: CASSQDLGDGGRLYEQYF
j_call: TRBJ2-7; d_call: NA; v_call: TRBV5-1; clone_size: NA; cdr3_nt: TGCGCCAGCAGCGGAACTAGCTCAACAACCTACGAGCAGTACTTC; cdr3_aa: CASSGTSSTTYEQYF
j_call: TRBJ1-5; d_call: NA; v_call: TRBV20-1; clone_size: NA; cdr3_nt: TGCAGTGCTAGAGGGGGGAGTCGTGATAGCAATCAGCCCCAGCATTTT; cdr3_aa: CSARGGSRDSNQPQHF
j_call: TRBJ1-2; d_call: NA; v_call: TRBV11-2; clone_size: few; cdr3_nt: TGTGCCAGCAGCTTAGGTGTTGGCAGTAACTATGGCTACACCTTC; cdr3_aa: CASSLGVGSNYGYTF
j_call: TRBJ2-1; d_call: TRBD2; v_call: TRBV6-1; clone_size: NA; cdr3_nt: TGTGCCAGCAATGGACTAGCGGGGGGCTCCTACAATGAGCAGTTCTTC; cdr3_aa: CASNGLAGGSYNEQFF